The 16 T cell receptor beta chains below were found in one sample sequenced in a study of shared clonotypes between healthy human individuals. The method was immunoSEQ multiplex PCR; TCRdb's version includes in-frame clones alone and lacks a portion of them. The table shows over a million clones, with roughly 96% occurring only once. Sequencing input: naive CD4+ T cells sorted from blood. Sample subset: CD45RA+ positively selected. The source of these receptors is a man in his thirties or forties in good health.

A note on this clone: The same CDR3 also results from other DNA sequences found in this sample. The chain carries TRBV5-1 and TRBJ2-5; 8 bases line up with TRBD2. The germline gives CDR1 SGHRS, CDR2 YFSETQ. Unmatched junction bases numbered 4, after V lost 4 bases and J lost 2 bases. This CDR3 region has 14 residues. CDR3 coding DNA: TGCGCCAGCAGCCCGGGGGGGCAACAAGAGACCCAGTACTTC. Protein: CASSPGGQQETQYF. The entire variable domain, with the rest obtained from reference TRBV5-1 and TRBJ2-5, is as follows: KAGVTQTPRYLIKTRGQQVTLSCSPISGHRSVSWYQQTPGQGLQFLFEYFSETQRNKGNFPGRFSGRQFSNSRSEMNVSTLELGDSALYLCASSPGGQQETQYFGPGTRLLVL.

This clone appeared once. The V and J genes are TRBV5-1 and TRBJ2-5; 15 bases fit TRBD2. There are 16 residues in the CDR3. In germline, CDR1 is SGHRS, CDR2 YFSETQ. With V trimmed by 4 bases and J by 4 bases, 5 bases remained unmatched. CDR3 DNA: TGCGCCAGCAGCGCCTGGACTAGCGGGAGGGGAGAGACCCAGTACTTC. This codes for CASSAWTSGRGETQYF.

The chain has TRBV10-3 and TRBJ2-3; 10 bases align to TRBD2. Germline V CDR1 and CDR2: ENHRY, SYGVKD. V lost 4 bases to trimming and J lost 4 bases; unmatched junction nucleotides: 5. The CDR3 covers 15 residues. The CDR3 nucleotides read TGTGCCATCAGTGGAGCGGGAGGGCCTTCAGATACGCAGTATTTT. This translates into CAISGAGGPSDTQYF.

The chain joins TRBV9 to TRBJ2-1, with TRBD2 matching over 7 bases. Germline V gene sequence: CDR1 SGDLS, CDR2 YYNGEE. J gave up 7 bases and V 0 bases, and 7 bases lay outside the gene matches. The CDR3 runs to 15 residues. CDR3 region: CASSVGVGGSNEQFF. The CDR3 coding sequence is TGTGCCAGCAGCGTAGGGGTGGGAGGGTCGAATGAGCAGTTCTTC.

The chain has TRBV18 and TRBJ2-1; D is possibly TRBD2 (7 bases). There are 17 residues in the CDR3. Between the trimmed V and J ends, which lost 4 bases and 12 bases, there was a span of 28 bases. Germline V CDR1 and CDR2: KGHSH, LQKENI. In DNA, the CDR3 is TGTGCCAGCTCACAAGAAACAGGGACGCGGGGGCTAGGTCGGCAGTTCTTC. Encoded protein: CASSQETGTRGLGRQFF.

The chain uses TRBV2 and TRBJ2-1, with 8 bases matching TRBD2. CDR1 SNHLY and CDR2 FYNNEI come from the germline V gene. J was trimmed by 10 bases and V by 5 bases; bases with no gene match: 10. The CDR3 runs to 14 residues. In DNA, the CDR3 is TGTGCCAGCAGTACGGAAGCGGGAGAAGCCGAGCAGTTCTTC. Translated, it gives CASSTEAGEAEQFF.

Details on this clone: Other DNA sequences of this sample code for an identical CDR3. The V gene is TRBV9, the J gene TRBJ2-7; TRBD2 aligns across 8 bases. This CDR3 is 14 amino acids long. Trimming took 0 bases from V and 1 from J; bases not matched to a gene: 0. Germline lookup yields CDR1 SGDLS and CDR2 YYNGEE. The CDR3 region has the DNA TGTGCCAGCAGCGTAGTAGCGGGATCCTACGAGCAGTACTTC. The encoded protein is CASSVVAGSYEQYF.

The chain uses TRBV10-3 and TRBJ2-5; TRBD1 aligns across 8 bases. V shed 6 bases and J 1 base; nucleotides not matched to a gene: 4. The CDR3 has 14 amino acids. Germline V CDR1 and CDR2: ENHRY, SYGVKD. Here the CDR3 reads CAIRDRAPQETQYF. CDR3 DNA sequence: TGTGCCATCAGGGACAGGGCACCCCAAGAGACCCAGTACTTC.

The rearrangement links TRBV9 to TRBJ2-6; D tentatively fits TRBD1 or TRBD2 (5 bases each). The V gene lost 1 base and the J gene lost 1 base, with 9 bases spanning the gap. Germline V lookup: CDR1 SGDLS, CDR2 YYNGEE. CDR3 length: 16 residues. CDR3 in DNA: TGTGCCAGCAGCGTATTGAGGGGTTCTGGGGCCAACGTCCTGACTTTC. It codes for CASSVLRGSGANVLTF.

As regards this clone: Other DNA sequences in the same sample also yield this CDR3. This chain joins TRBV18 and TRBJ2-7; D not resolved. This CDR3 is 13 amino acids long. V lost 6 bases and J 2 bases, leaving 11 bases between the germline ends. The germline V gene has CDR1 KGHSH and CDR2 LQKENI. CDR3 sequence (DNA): TGTGCCAGCTCGCCTCCCTCAGCCTACGAGCAGTACTTC. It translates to CASSPPSAYEQYF. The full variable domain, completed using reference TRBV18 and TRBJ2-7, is NAGVMQNPRHLVRRRGQEARLRCSPMKGHSHVYWYRQLPEEGLKFMVYLQKENIIDESGMPKERFSAEFPKEGPSILRIQQVVRGDSAAYFCASSPPSAYEQYFGPGTRLTVT.

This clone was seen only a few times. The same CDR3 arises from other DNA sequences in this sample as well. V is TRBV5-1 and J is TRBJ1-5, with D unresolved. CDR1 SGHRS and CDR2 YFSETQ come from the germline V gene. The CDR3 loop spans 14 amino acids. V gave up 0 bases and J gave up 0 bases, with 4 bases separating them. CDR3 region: CASSLGVSNQPQHF. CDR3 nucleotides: TGCGCCAGCAGCTTGGGGGTTAGCAATCAGCCCCAGCATTTT.

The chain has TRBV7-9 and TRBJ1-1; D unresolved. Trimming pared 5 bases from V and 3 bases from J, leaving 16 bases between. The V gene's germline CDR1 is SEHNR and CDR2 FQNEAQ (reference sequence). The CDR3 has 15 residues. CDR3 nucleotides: TGTGCCAGCAGCCCGAGGGCCGGGATGGACACTGAAGCTTTCTTT. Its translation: CASSPRAGMDTEAFF.

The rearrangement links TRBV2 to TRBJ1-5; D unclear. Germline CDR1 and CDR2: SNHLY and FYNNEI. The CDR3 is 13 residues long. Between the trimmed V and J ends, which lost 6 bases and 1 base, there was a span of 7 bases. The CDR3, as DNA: TGTGCCAGCAGAGGATGGAGCAATCAGCCCCAGCATTTT. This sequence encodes CASRGWSNQPQHF.

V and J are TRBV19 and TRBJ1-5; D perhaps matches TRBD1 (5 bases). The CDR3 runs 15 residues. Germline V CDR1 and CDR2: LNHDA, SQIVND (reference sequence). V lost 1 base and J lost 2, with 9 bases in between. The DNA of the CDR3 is TGTGCCAGTAGTATAGTCGGGGGTCGCAATCAGCCCCAGCATTTT. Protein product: CASSIVGGRNQPQHF. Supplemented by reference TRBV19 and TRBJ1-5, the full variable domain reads DGGITQSPKYLFRKEGQNVTLSCEQNLNHDAMYWYRQDPGQGLRLIYYSQIVNDFQKGDIAEGYSVSREKKESFPLTVTSAQKNPTAFYLCASSIVGGRNQPQHFGDGTRLSIL.

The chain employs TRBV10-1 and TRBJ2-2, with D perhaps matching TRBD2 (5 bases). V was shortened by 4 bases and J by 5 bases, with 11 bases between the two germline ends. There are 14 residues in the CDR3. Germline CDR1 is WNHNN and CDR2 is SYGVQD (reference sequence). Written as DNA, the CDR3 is TGCGCCAGCAGTGCGGGATCTAGTACCGGGGAGCTGTTTTTT. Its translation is CASSAGSSTGELFF.

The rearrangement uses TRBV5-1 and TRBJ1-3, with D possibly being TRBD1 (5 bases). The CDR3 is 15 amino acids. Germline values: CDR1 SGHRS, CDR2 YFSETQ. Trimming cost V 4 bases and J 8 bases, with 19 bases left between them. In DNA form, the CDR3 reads TGCGCCAGCAGCGCCTTGAGTTGGGACGGTGACACCATATATTTT. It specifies CASSALSWDGDTIYF.